Listed below are T cell receptor beta chains from one sample, sequenced in a study of blood T cell repertoires in COVID-19. The table came from immunoSEQ multiplex PCR; TCRdb's copy has only in-frame clones and leaves some out. The table records a few hundred thousand clones, 80% to 90% of them present only once. Sequences were obtained from peripheral blood. The receptors shown here come from a woman between 35 and 50 years old who had recovered from COVID-19. Each CDR3 is given with its conserved first and last residue. A D gene is named only where the DNA matches it firmly. The listing skips clone size in some rows; elsewhere it reads once, few, many or a size class.

D gene,J gene,V gene,clone size,CDR3 protein,CDR3 DNA
.,TRBJ2-2,TRBV11-2,.,CASSLSQGLSGELFF,TGTGCCAGCAGCTTAAGTCAGGGTCTGTCCGGGGAGCTGTTTTTT
TRBD1,TRBJ1-1,TRBV5-1,few,CASSRGRTGDTEAFF,TGCGCCAGCAGCCGCGGTAGGACAGGGGACACTGAAGCTTTCTTT
.,TRBJ1-5,TRBV28,.,CASSTRYSNQPQHF,TGTGCCAGCAGTACTAGATATAGCAATCAGCCCCAGCATTTT
TRBD1,TRBJ2-5,TRBV28,.,CASTGQGAWETQYF,TGTGCCAGCACCGGACAGGGGGCCTGGGAGACCCAGTACTTC
TRBD1,TRBJ1-5,TRBV30,many,CAWALGGGRVNQPQHF,TGTGCCTGGGCCCTAGGGGGCGGGCGGGTTAATCAGCCCCAGCATTTT
TRBD1,TRBJ2-7,TRBV5-5,.,CASSLGQGPYEQYF,TGTGCCAGCAGCTTGGGACAGGGGCCCTACGAGCAGTACTTC
TRBD1,TRBJ1-1,TRBV12-3/TRBV12-4,.,CASKDDRVEAFF,TGTGCCAGCAAGGACGACAGGGTTGAAGCTTTCTTT
TRBD1,TRBJ1-3,TRBV27,.,CASRAQGAGNTIYF,TGTGCCAGCAGAGCCCAGGGGGCTGGAAACACCATATATTTT
.,TRBJ2-2,TRBV19,.,CASIRAGTGELFF,TGTGCCAGTATCAGGGCTGGCACCGGGGAGCTGTTTTTT
.,TRBJ2-1,TRBV13,once,CASWNSSYNEQFF,TGTGCCAGCTGGAACAGCTCCTACAATGAGCAGTTCTTC
TRBD1,TRBJ2-3,TRBV5-1,.,CASSLDGDRVTDTQYF,TGCGCCAGCAGCTTGGATGGGGACAGGGTCACAGATACGCAGTATTTT
.,TRBJ1-1,TRBV19,.,CASRSGGENTEAFF,TGTGCCAGTAGATCGGGGGGGGAGAACACTGAAGCTTTCTTT
.,TRBJ1-1,TRBV6-2/TRBV6-3,.,CASSYGGATEAFF,TGTGCCAGCAGTTACGGAGGGGCCACTGAAGCTTTCTTT
.,TRBJ1-1,TRBV5-1,.,CASSLGPGQRNTEAFF,TGCGCCAGCAGCTTGGGTCCCGGACAGAGGAACACTGAAGCTTTCTTT
.,TRBJ1-1,TRBV30,.,CAWSVQDTEAFF,TGTGCCTGGAGTGTACAAGACACTGAAGCTTTCTTT
TRBD1,TRBJ2-2,TRBV9,.,CASSGTGATNTGELFF,TGTGCCAGCAGCGGAACAGGGGCTACGAACACCGGGGAGCTGTTTTTT